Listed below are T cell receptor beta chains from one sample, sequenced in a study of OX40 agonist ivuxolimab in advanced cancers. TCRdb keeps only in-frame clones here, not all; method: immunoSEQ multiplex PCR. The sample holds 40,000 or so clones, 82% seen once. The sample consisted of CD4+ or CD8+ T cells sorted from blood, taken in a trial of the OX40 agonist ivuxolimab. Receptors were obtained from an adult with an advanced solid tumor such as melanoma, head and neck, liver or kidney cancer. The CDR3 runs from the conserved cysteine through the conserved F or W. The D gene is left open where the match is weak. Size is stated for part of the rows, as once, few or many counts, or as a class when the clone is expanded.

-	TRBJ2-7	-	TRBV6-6	TGTGCCAGCACCAGGGACGGTTACGAGCAGTACTTC	CASTRDGYEQYF
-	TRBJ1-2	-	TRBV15	TGTGCCACCAGCAGAGATAGACCCTCCGATTTGGGCTACACCTTC	CATSRDRPSDLGYTF
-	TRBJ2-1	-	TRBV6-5	TGTGCCAGCAGCGGGACATTGGTAAGCGAGCAGTTCTTC	CASSGTLVSEQFF
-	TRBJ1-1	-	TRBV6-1	TGTGCCAGCATCGGCCTGACAAACACTGAAGCTTTCTTT	CASIGLTNTEAFF
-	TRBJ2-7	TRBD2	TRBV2	TGTGCCAGCAGTGAGTCCCGGACTAGCGGGTCTGGGGAGCAGTACTTC	CASSESRTSGSGEQYF
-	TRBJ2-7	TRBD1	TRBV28	TGTGCCAGCCTACATCCGGGACAGTTCCACGAGCAGTACTTC	CASLHPGQFHEQYF
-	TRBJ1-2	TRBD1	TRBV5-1	TGCGCCAGCAGCCCGGACAGGGATATGGGCTACACCTTC	CASSPDRDMGYTF
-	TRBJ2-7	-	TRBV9	TGTGCCAGCAGCGTCACGGGCAGGGTTGGGTTTGACGAGCAGTACTTC	CASSVTGRVGFDEQYF
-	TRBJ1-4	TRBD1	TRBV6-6	TGTGCCAGCAGACGAGACAGGGACAGGGGAGAAAAACTGTTTTTT	CASRRDRDRGEKLFF
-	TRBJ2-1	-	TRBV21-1	TGTGCCAGCAGCCCCCGAGGACAGCCCAATGCCTACAATGAGCAGTTCTTC	CASSPRGQPNAYNEQFF
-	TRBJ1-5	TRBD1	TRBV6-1	TGTGCCAGCGGACAGGGGTATAGCAATCAGCCCCAGCATTTT	CASGQGYSNQPQHF
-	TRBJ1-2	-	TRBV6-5	TGTGCCAGCAGTTACTCCGGACGAAACTATGGCTACACCTTC	CASSYSGRNYGYTF
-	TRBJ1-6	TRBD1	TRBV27	TGTGCCAGCAGTTCAATTAGGAGGACAGGCAGGAGTAATTCACCCCTCCACTTT	CASSSIRRTGRSNSPLHF
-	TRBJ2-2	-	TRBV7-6	TGTGCCAGCAGCCGAAATGTTAGAGGGGGTCTACCTCCCGGGGAGCTGTTTTTT	CASSRNVRGGLPPGELFF
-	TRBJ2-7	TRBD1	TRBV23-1	TGCGCCAGCAGTCGACCGACAGGGGGGGACTACGAGCAGTACTTC	CASSRPTGGDYEQYF
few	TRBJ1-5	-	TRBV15	TGTGCCACCGGTAAACAGTATAGCAATCAGCCCCAGCATTTT	CATGKQYSNQPQHF
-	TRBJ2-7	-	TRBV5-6	TGTGCCAGCAGCCTGACCTTCGGCGGGACGGCCTACGAGCAGTACTTC	CASSLTFGGTAYEQYF
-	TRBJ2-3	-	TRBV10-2	TGCGCCAGCAGTGCGGCAGATACGCAGTATTTT	CASSAADTQYF
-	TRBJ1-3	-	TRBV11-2	TGTGCCAGCAGCTTAACTGATCGCCGTTCTGGAAACACCATATATTTT	CASSLTDRRSGNTIYF
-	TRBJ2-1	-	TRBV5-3	TGTGCCAGAAGCTTGGCAGGGTACGATGAGCAGTTCTTC	CARSLAGYDEQFF
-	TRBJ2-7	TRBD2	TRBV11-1	TGTGCCAGCAGCTTAGATAGAGCGGGATTCTACGAGCAGTACTTC	CASSLDRAGFYEQYF
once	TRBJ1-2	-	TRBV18	TGTGCCAGCTCCCCTAGTGGGGACTATGGCTACACCTTC	CASSPSGDYGYTF
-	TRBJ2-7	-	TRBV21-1	TGTGCCAGCAGCAAAGCGGGCGCAGGAACTCCTAGGCCGAGCTCCTACGAGCAGTACTTC	CASSKAGAGTPRPSSYEQYF
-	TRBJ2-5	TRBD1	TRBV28	TGTGCCAGCACCTTGTCTGGACAGGGGGGGAGAGAGACCCAGTACTTC	CASTLSGQGGRETQYF
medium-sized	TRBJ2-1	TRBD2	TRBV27	TGTGCCAGCAGTTTAACTAGCGGGAGTAGGGATGAGCAGTTCTTC	CASSLTSGSRDEQFF
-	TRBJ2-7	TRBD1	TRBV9	TGTGCCAGCAGCCCCCGGGACAGCGCAAACTCCTACGAGCAGTACTTC	CASSPRDSANSYEQYF
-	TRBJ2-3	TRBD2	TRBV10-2	TGCGCCAGCAGACCTAGCGGGGGTGCAGATACGCAGTATTTT	CASRPSGGADTQYF
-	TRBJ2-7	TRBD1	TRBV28	TGTGCCAGCAGTTTAAGACAGGGAAAGTACGAGCAGTACTTC	CASSLRQGKYEQYF
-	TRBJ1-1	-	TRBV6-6	TGTGCCAGCAGCCTTCAGAGGGACACTGAAGCTTTCTTT	CASSLQRDTEAFF
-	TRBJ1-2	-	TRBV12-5	TGTGCTAGTGGTTTTACCTTAGCTGCTACTAACTATGGCTACACCTTC	CASGFTLAATNYGYTF
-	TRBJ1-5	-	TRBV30	TGTGCCTGGAGTGCCACCGGGGAGCCCCAGCATTTT	CAWSATGEPQHF
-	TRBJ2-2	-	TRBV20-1	TGCAGTGCCCAGAACACCGGGGAGCTGTTTTTT	CSAQNTGELFF
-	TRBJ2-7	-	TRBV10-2	TGCGCCAGCAGTGAGGGGTACAGCTACGAGCAGTACTTC	CASSEGYSYEQYF
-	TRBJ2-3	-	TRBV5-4	TGTGCCAGCAGCTTGGCCGGGGCTAGAAGCGCAGATACGCAGTATTTT	CASSLAGARSADTQYF
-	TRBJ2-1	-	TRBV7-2	TGTGCCAGCAGCTCCGGGAAGGGGAGGGGGCGCCATGAGCAGTTCTTC	CASSSGKGRGRHEQFF
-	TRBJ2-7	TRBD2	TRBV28	TGTGCCAGCAGTTTCTTATCGGGACTAGCGGGGGAGACCTCTTACGAGCAGTACTTC	CASSFLSGLAGETSYEQYF
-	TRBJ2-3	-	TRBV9	TGTGCCAGCAGCGTTGGGCCTCGGGCCTCCACAGATACGCAGTATTTT	CASSVGPRASTDTQYF